This paragraph reports one T cell receptor (beta chain). The entry originates in a study of blood T cell repertoires in COVID-19. About the study: Material from acute and convalescent COVID-19 was sourced from the United States, Italy and Spain.

The CDR3 is made up of 13 amino acids. Germline V gene lookup returns CDR1 GTSNPN and CDR2 SVGIG (reference sequence). Trimming took off 0 bases at V and 7 bases at J, with 12 bases between the two ends. The data were produced by immunoSEQ multiplex PCR, yet TCRdb's version contains in-frame clones alone and is incomplete. The sample carries tens of thousands of clones, approximately 88% recorded once. The sequence derives from a woman aged 60 to 75 with COVID-19, enrolled during active disease. The sequenced sample was peripheral blood. The chain carries TRBV30 and TRBJ1-2; the D gene is possibly TRBD1 (6 bases). The chain's CDR3 is CAWSVGGGSGYTF. CDR3 in DNA: TGTGCCTGGAGTGTCGGGGGGGGCTCTGGCTACACCTTC.